The entry that follows covers one T cell receptor (beta chain) sequence. This entry belongs to a study of T and B cells in COVID-19 patients. Overall study context: COVID-19 patients gave peripheral blood either during active infection or after recovery.

TRB rearrangements were amplified by multiplex PCR with BIOMED2 TRB-A/B primers. TCRdb reprocessed the multiplex PCR reads via MiXCR and lists one record per CDR3 protein. Here the sample spans around 8,700 distinct CDR3 sequences, 37% being singletons. Germline lookup yields CDR1 SGHTA and CDR2 FQGNSA. The CDR3 has 15 amino acids. The ends were cut back, 0 bases at V and 5 bases at J, with 11 bases in the middle. From blood, roughly 220-550 ng of genomic DNA served as TRB template. The material sequenced was blood. The clonotype comes from a human donor with active COVID-19. The J gene is TRBJ2-1, the V gene TRBV7-2; D perhaps matches TRBD2 (5 bases). The CDR3 loop reads CASSLASFGDNEQFF. The DNA for the CDR3 is TGTGCCAGCAGCTTAGCATCCTTCGGGGACAATGAGCAGTTCTTC.